The 27 T cell receptor beta chains below all came from one sample that was sequenced in a study of OX40 agonist ivuxolimab in advanced cancers. Here immunoSEQ multiplex PCR was the method, and the copy in TCRdb shows in-frame clones only, minus some. Of some 95,000 clones in the sample, roughly nine tenths were seen once. Source: CD4+ or CD8+ T cells sorted from blood, taken in a trial of the OX40 agonist ivuxolimab. The receptors derive from an adult with an advanced solid tumor such as melanoma, head and neck, liver or kidney cancer.

The chain employs TRBV30 and TRBJ1-2; unclear D gene. The CDR3 length is 13 residues. Between the trimmed V and J ends, which lost 4 bases and 4 bases, there was a span of 13 bases. Per germline, CDR1 GTSNPN and CDR2 SVGIG (reference sequence). CDR3 amino acids: CAWTLKGGYGYTF. The CDR3 DNA follows: TGTGCCTGGACCTTAAAAGGAGGCTATGGCTACACCTTC.

The CDR3 region is CASRDYARGPLHF. Here the CDR3 DNA reads TGTGCCAGCAGGGATTACGCGAGGGGGCCCCTCCACTTT. The chain is built from TRBV7-6 and TRBJ1-6; a weak D match, TRBD1 (6 bases). Germline V gene data show CDR1 as SGHVS and CDR2 as FNYEAQ. V was pared by 6 bases and J by 13 bases, with 16 bases between. The CDR3 is made up of 13 amino acids.

The chain links TRBV28 to TRBJ1-2; TRBD1 aligns across 12 bases. The trim removed 8 bases at V and 4 bases at J, leaving 14 bases unmatched. The germline gives CDR1 MDHEN, CDR2 SYDVKM. CDR3 size: 17 residues. The CDR3 protein is CASASPGQGAQIYGYTF. The DNA of the CDR3 is TGTGCCAGCGCCTCACCGGGACAGGGGGCGCAGATCTATGGCTACACCTTC.

This clone was observed a single time. The CDR3 loop reads CSALYNEQFF. CDR3 sequence (DNA): TGCAGTGCTTTATACAATGAGCAGTTCTTC. The chain employs TRBV20-1 and TRBJ2-1; D unresolved. V dropped 5 bases and J dropped 4 bases, with 3 bases sitting between them. CDR1 DFQATT and CDR2 SNEGSKA come from the germline V gene (reference sequence). CDR3 length equals 10 residues.

This chain joins TRBV6-5 and TRBJ1-6, with 8 bases fitting TRBD1. Germline values: CDR1 MNHEY, CDR2 SVGAGI. This CDR3 contains 15 residues. Losses at the gene ends were 2 bases for V and 5 bases for J; bases not matched to a gene: 2. The CDR3 loop is CASSYDRGNNSPLHF. The CDR3 region has the DNA TGTGCCAGCAGTTACGACAGGGGAAATAATTCACCCCTCCACTTT.

V gene TRBV7-9 combines with J gene TRBJ1-2; 9 bases align to TRBD1. Per germline, CDR1 SEHNR and CDR2 FQNEAQ (reference sequence). The CDR3 totals 15 residues. J lost 8 bases, V lost 5 bases, and 12 bases had no gene match. CDR3 bases: TGTGCCAGCAGCCGGGGACAGGGAGGGTCTAGCGGCTACACCTTC. The encoded protein is CASSRGQGGSSGYTF. The full variable domain, its missing parts supplied by reference TRBV7-9 and TRBJ1-2, is DTGVSQNPRHKITKRGQNVTFRCDPISEHNRLYWYRQTLGQGPEFLTYFQNEAQLEKSRLLSDRFSAERPKGSFSTLEIQRTEQGDSAMYLCASSRGQGGSSGYTFGSGTRLTVV.

The J gene is TRBJ1-1, the V gene TRBV10-3, with a possible D match to TRBD1 (5 bases). Germline V gives CDR1 ENHRY, CDR2 SYGVKD. Trimming shortened V by 5 bases and J by 0 bases, and 10 bases separated the two germline ends. The CDR3 is 14 residues long. This chain's CDR3 is CAISKGPLNTEAFF. The CDR3 nucleotides are TGTGCCATCAGTAAGGGACCCTTGAACACTGAAGCTTTCTTT.

This chain joins TRBV6-6 and TRBJ1-3, with 8 bases aligning to TRBD1. Unmatched junction bases numbered 2, after V lost 5 bases and J lost 2 bases. The CDR3 is made up of 14 amino acids. Germline V gene lookup returns CDR1 MNHNY and CDR2 SVGAGI (reference sequence). CDR3 region: CASSLGQAGNTIYF. CDR3 bases: TGTGCCAGCAGTCTGGGACAGGCTGGAAACACCATATATTTT.

This chain links TRBV5-1 with TRBJ2-7; D uncertain. The germline V and J ends were trimmed by 0 bases and 2 bases, with 6 bases remaining between them. CDR1 is SGHRS and CDR2 is YFSETQ in the germline V gene. This CDR3 has 13 amino acids. As DNA, the CDR3 is TGCGCCAGCAGCTTGGAGGGCCCCTACGAGCAGTACTTC. It yields the protein CASSLEGPYEQYF.

V and J are TRBV2 and TRBJ2-7, with D maybe TRBD1 (6 bases). V shed 5 bases and J shed 3 bases, with 11 bases lying between them. CDR1 is SNHLY, CDR2 FYNNEI, per germline. The CDR3 loop spans 13 amino acids. CDR3 in DNA: TGTGCCAGCAGTCCTACAGGGTACTACGAGCAGTACTTC. Its translation: CASSPTGYYEQYF.

The chain is built from TRBV5-1 and TRBJ2-3; 7 nucleotides match TRBD2. J lost 4 bases, V lost 0 bases, and 8 bases had no gene match. The CDR3 length is 16 residues. Germline-derived CDR1 and CDR2 are SGHRS and YFSETQ. The CDR3 loop is CASSLVAGAMSDTQYF. The CDR3 nucleotides read TGCGCCAGCAGCTTGGTTGCGGGAGCTATGTCAGATACGCAGTATTTT.

The chain employs TRBV2 and TRBJ1-2, with 7 nucleotides matching TRBD1. J was trimmed by 6 bases and V by 2 bases; bases with no gene match: 6. Germline CDR1 is SNHLY and CDR2 is FYNNEI. The CDR3 is made up of 14 amino acids. CDR3 protein: CASSESRTGDGYTF. In DNA, the CDR3 is TGTGCCAGCAGTGAATCCCGAACAGGGGATGGCTACACCTTC.

The chain combines TRBV30 with TRBJ2-1, with TRBD2 matching 14 bases. Germline V gene data show CDR1 as GTSNPN and CDR2 as SVGIG (reference sequence). The CDR3 is 15 residues long. V shed 1 base, J shed 10 bases, and the junction held 6 bases outside the gene matches. The CDR3 reads CAWSAPGTSGREQFF. CDR3 DNA: TGTGCCTGGAGTGCTCCCGGGACTAGCGGGAGAGAGCAGTTCTTC.

The rearrangement links TRBV7-2 to TRBJ2-1, with 7 bases identical to TRBD2. With 3 bases clipped from V and 9 bases from J, the junction kept 5 bases outside the gene matches. Per germline, CDR1 SGHTA and CDR2 FQGNSA. The CDR3 covers 13 residues. The CDR3 here is CASSFQGGGEQFF. CDR3 DNA sequence: TGTGCCAGCAGCTTTCAAGGCGGGGGTGAGCAGTTCTTC.

DNA for the CDR3: TGCGCCAGCAGCGAGGACACGAACTATGGCTACACCTTC. Translating it yields CASSEDTNYGYTF. J is TRBJ1-2 and V is TRBV5-1, with D possibly matching TRBD1 (5 bases). CDR1 and CDR2 from the germline V gene are SGHRS and YFSETQ. This CDR3 is 13 amino acids long. Deletions cut 4 bases from V and 2 bases from J, with 9 bases between.

Details on this clone: This CDR3 is also generated by other DNA sequences in the sample. The rearrangement uses TRBV28 and TRBJ1-2; TRBD1 might be the D (5 bases). The V end lost 3 bases, the J end lost 4 bases, and 9 bases lay between the germline ends. Germline lookup yields CDR1 MDHEN and CDR2 SYDVKM. The CDR3 length is 13 residues. The CDR3 sequence: CASSFGGGYGYTF. As DNA, the CDR3 is TGTGCCAGCAGTTTTGGGGGGGGCTATGGCTACACCTTC.

This clone was seen only a few times. The chain combines TRBV29-1 with TRBJ2-5; D assignment may be TRBD1 or TRBD2 (5 bases each). V was trimmed by 5 bases and J by 5 bases, leaving 12 bases between them. Germline CDR1 reads SQVTM; CDR2 reads ANQGSEA. The CDR3 covers 12 residues. The chain's CDR3 is CSVWDLGETQYF. The CDR3 DNA reads as TGCAGCGTTTGGGACCTTGGGGAGACCCAGTACTTC.

V gene TRBV7-2 combines with J gene TRBJ2-2, with 11 bases matching TRBD2. After removal of 0 bases from V and 4 bases from J, the junction contained 4 bases not matched to a gene. Germline loops: CDR1 SGHTA, CDR2 FQGNSA. This CDR3 spans 17 amino acids. The CDR3 coding sequence is TGTGCCAGCAGCTTAGCCACTAGCGGGAGTAGCACCGGGGAGCTGTTTTTT. This codes for CASSLATSGSSTGELFF.

The V and J genes are TRBV7-9 and TRBJ2-6, with D uncertain. Germline V CDR1 and CDR2: SEHNR, FQNEAQ (reference sequence). The CDR3 has 17 amino acids. The ends were cut back, 2 bases at V and 0 bases at J, with 11 bases in the middle. The CDR3 reads CASSLIGLNSGANVLTF. The CDR3 coding sequence is TGTGCCAGCAGCTTAATAGGGCTTAACTCTGGGGCCAACGTCCTGACTTTC.

This clone was recorded once. This rearrangement joins TRBV4-1 to TRBJ2-7, with TRBD2 as a possible D gene (6 bases). There are 16 residues in the CDR3. Germline V gene data show CDR1 as MGHRA and CDR2 as YSYEKL. V was shortened by 5 bases and J by 3 bases, with 20 bases between the two germline ends. The CDR3 sequence: CASSFLATSLYYEQYF. In DNA form, the CDR3 reads TGCGCCAGCAGCTTTCTAGCGACCTCTTTATACTACGAGCAGTACTTC.

The chain carries TRBV29-1 and TRBJ2-5, with 12 bases matching TRBD2. V gave up 4 bases and J gave up 12 bases; unmatched junction bases: 12. CDR1 is SQVTM, CDR2 ANQGSEA, per germline. This CDR3 has 14 amino acids. CDR3 DNA sequence: TGCAGCGTTGTCGGTCTAGCGGGAGGGCCTGGGGAGTACTTC. This translates into CSVVGLAGGPGEYF.

Only a few counts were recorded for this clone. The genes are TRBV29-1 and TRBJ2-3; 7 nucleotides line up with TRBD2. The V gene's germline CDR1 is SQVTM and CDR2 ANQGSEA. V lost 5 bases to trimming and J lost 4 bases; unmatched junction nucleotides: 6. The CDR3 length is 13 residues. CDR3 amino acids: CSVPGLVPDTQYF. The CDR3 nucleotides are TGCAGCGTTCCCGGACTAGTCCCAGATACGCAGTATTTT.

V gene TRBV7-2 combines with J gene TRBJ1-2; no firm D call. The CDR3 contains 14 residues. V was clipped by 5 bases and J by 6 bases, with 16 bases between them. From germline, CDR1 is SGHTA and CDR2 FQGNSA. CDR3 bases: TGTGCCAGCAGCCAAGGGTGGCAGAGAGATGGCTACACCTTC. This codes for CASSQGWQRDGYTF.

J is TRBJ1-1 and V is TRBV5-4; no definite D call. The CDR3 has 14 amino acids. The germline V gene has CDR1 SGHNT and CDR2 YYREEE (reference sequence). V dropped 1 base and J dropped 4 bases, with 11 bases sitting between them. The CDR3 sequence: CASSLRGLGTEAFF. Written as DNA, the CDR3 is TGTGCCAGCAGCTTGCGGGGATTGGGCACTGAAGCTTTCTTT.

The sample holds a few counts of this clone. The CDR3 loop is CASSSRPGQLNTEAFF. Here the CDR3 DNA reads TGTGCCAGCAGCTCCCGACCGGGACAGCTGAACACTGAAGCTTTCTTT. V gene TRBV7-3 combines with J gene TRBJ1-1; 7 bases line up with TRBD1. CDR1 SGHTA and CDR2 FQGTGA come from the germline V gene. V lost 4 bases to trimming and J lost 0 bases; unmatched junction nucleotides: 8. CDR3 size: 16 residues.

This chain connects TRBV19 to TRBJ1-4, with D tentatively TRBD1 (6 bases). The CDR3 contains 15 residues. Germline V gene sequence: CDR1 LNHDA, CDR2 SQIVND (reference sequence). V was trimmed by 4 bases and J by 0 bases, leaving 9 bases between them. CDR3 region: CASSRTAATNEKLFF. The CDR3 region has the DNA TGTGCCAGTAGTAGGACAGCTGCAACTAATGAAAAACTGTTTTTT.

This clone was seen once. The chain uses TRBV6-1 and TRBJ1-2; tentative D call: TRBD1 (5 bases). V was pared by 2 bases and J by 4 bases, with 17 bases between. CDR1 is MNHNS, CDR2 SASEGT, per germline. The CDR3 extends over 16 amino acids. CDR3 in DNA: TGTGCCAGCAGTGAAAGGGAGTTGGGAGGGACCTATGGCTACACCTTC. Translated: CASSERELGGTYGYTF.